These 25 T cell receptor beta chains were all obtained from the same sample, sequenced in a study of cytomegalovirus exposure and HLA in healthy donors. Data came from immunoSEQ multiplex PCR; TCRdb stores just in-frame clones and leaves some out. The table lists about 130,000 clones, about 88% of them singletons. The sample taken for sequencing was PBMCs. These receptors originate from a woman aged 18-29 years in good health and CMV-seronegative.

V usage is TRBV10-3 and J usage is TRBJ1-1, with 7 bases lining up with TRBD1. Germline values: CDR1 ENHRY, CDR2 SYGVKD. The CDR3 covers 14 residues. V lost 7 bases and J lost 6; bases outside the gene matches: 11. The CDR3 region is CAITQFTGDAEAFF. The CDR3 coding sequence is TGTGCCATCACCCAATTCACAGGGGACGCTGAAGCTTTCTTT.

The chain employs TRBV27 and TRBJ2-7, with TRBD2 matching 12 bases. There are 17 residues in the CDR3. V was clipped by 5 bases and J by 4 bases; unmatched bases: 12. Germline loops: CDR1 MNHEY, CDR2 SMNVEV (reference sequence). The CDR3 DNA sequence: TGTGCCAGCAGTCTAGCGGGAGGGCCTTCGGTTTCGTACGAGCAGTACTTC. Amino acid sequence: CASSLAGGPSVSYEQYF.

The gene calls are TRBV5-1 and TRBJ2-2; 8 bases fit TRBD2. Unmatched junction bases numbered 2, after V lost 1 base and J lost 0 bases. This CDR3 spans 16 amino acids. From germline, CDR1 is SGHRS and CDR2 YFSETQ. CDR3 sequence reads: CASSLTSGANTGELFF. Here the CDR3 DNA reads TGCGCCAGCAGCTTGACTAGCGGAGCGAACACCGGGGAGCTGTTTTTT.

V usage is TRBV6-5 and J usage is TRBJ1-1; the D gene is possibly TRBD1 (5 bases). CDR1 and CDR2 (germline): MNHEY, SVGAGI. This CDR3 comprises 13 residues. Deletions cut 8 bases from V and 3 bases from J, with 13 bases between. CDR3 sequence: CASLSGLHTEAFF. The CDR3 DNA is TGTGCCAGCTTATCAGGGTTGCACACTGAAGCTTTCTTT.

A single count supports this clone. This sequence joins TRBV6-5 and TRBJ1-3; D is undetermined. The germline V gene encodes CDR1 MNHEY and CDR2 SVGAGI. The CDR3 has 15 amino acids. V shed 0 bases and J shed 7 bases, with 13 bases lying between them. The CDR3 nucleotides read TGTGCCAGCAGTTACTCGAATGACGGAGGCAACACCATATATTTT. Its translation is CASSYSNDGGNTIYF.

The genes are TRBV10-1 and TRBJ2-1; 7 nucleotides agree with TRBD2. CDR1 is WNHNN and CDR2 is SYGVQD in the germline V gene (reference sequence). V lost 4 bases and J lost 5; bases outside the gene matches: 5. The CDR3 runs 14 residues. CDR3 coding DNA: TGCGCCAGCAGTGGGGCTAGCGGCGACAATGAGCAGTTCTTC. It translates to CASSGASGDNEQFF.

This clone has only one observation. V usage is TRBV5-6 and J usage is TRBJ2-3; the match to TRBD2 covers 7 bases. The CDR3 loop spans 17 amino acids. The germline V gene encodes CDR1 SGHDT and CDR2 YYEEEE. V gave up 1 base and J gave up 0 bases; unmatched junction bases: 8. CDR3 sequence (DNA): TGTGCCAGCAGCTTGCTCGCGGGGGACGGTAGCACAGATACGCAGTATTTT. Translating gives CASSLLAGDGSTDTQYF.

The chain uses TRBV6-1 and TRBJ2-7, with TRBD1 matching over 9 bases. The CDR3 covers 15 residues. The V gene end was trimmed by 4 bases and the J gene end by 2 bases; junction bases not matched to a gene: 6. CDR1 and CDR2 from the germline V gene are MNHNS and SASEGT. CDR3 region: CASSAGTGNPYEQYF. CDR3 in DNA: TGTGCCAGCAGTGCCGGGACAGGGAACCCCTACGAGCAGTACTTC.

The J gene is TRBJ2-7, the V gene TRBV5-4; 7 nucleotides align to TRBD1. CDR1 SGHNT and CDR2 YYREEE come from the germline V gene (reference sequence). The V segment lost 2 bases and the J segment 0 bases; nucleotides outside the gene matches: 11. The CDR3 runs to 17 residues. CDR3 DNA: TGTGCCAGCAGCTTACTCCAGGGGGACATGCCCTCCTACGAGCAGTACGTC. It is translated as CASSLLQGDMPSYEQYV.

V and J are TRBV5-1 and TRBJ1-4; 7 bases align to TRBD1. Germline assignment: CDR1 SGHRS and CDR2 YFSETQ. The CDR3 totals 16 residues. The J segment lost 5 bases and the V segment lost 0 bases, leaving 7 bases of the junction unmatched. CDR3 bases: TGCGCCAGCAGCTTGGGGATAGGGACAGAGAATGAAAAACTGTTTTTT. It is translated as CASSLGIGTENEKLFF.

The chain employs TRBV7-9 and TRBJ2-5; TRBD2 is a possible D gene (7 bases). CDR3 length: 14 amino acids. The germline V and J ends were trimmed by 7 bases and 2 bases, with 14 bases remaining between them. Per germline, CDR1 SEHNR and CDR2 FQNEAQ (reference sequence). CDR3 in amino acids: CASNGGALQETQYF. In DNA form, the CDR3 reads TGTGCCAGCAATGGGGGGGCCTTACAAGAGACCCAGTACTTC. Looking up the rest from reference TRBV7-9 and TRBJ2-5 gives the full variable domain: DTGVSQNPRHKITKRGQNVTFRCDPISEHNRLYWYRQTLGQGPEFLTYFQNEAQLEKSRLLSDRFSAERPKGSFSTLEIQRTEQGDSAMYLCASNGGALQETQYFGPGTRLLVL.

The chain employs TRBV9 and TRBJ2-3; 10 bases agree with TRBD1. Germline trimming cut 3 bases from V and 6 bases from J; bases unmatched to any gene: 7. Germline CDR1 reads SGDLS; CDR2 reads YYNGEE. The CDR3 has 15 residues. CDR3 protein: CASSGGTGVFDTQYF. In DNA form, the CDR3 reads TGTGCCAGCAGCGGAGGGACAGGGGTTTTTGATACGCAGTATTTT.

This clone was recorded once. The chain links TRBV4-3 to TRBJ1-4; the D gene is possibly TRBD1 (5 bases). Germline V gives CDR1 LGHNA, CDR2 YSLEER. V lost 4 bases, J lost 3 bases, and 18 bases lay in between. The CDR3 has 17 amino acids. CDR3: CASSPARRGSANEKLFF. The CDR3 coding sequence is TGCGCCAGCAGCCCCGCCCGGAGGGGATCAGCTAATGAAAAACTGTTTTTT.

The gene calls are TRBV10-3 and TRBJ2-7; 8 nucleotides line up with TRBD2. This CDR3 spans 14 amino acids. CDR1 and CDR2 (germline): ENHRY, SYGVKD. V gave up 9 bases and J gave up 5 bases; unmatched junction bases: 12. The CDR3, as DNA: TGTGCCATAGGCCGGTCAGCGGGAGACCACGAGCAGTACTTC. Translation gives CAIGRSAGDHEQYF.

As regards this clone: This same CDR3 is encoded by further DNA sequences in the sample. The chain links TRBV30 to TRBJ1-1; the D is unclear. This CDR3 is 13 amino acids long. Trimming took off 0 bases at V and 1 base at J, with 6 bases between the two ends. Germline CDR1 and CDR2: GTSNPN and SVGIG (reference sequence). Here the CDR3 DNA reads TGTGCCTGGAGTGTAGGAGGGAACACTGAAGCTTTCTTT. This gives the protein CAWSVGGNTEAFF.

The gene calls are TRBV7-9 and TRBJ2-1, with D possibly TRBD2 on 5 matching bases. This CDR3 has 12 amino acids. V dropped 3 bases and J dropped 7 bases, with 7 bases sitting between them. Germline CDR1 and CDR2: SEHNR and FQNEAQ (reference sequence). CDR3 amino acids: CASSFSGNEQFF. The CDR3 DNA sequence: TGTGCCAGCAGCTTTTCGGGGAATGAGCAGTTCTTC.

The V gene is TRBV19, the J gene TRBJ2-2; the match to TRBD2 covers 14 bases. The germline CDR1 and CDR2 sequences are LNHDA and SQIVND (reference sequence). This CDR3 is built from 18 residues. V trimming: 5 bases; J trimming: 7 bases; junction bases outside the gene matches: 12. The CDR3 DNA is TGTGCCAGTAGTTCGTGGACTAGCGGGGGGCCCTTATACGGGGAGCTGTTTTTT. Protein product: CASSSWTSGGPLYGELFF.

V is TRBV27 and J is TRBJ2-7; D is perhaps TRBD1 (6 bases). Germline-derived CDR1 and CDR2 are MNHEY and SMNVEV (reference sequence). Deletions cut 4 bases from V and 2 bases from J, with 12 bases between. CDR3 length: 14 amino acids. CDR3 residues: CASSSSGQTYEQYF. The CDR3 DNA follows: TGTGCCAGCAGTTCTTCCGGACAGACCTACGAGCAGTACTTC.

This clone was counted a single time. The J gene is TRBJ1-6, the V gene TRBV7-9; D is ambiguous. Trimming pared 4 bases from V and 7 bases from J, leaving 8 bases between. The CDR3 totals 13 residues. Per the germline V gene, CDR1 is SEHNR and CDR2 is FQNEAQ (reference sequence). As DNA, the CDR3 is TGTGCCAGCAGCTCAATTCTAAATTCACCCCTCCACTTT. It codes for CASSSILNSPLHF.

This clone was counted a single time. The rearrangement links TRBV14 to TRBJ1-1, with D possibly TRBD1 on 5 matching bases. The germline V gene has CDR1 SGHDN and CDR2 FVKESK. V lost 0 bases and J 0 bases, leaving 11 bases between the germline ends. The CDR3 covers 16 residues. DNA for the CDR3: TGTGCCAGCAGCCAAGATCAGGGAAACATGAACACTGAAGCTTTCTTT. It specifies CASSQDQGNMNTEAFF.

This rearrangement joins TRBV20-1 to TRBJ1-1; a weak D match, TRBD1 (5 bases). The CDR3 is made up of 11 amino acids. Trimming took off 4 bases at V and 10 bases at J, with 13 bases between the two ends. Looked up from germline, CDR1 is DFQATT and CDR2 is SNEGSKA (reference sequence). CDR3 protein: CSAIGGWTAFF. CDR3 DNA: TGCAGTGCTATTGGGGGGTGGACAGCTTTCTTT.

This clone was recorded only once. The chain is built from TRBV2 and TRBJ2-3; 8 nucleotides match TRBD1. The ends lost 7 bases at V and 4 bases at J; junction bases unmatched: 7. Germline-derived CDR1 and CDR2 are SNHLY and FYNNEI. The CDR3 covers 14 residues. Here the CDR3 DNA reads TGTGCCAGCAAATCCAGGGGGCGGGCAGATACGCAGTATTTT. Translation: CASKSRGRADTQYF.

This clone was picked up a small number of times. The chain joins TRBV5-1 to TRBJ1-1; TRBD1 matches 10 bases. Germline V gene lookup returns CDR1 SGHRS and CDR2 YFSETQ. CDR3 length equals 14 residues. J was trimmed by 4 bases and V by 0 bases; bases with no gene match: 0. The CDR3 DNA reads TGCGCCAGCAGCTTGGGGGACAGGGGCACTGAAGCTTTCTTT. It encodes CASSLGDRGTEAFF.

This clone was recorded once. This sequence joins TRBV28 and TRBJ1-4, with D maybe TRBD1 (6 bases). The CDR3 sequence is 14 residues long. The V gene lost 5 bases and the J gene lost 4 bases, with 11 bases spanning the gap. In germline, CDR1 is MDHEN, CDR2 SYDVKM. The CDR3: CASSVDSVNEKLFF. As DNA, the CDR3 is TGTGCCAGCAGTGTGGACAGCGTTAATGAAAAACTGTTTTTT.

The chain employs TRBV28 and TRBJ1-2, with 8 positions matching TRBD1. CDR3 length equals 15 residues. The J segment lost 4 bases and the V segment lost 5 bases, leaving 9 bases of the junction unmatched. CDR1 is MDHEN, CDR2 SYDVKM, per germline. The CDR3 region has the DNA TGTGCCAGCAGTCCCCGACAGGGGAGAGGCTATGGCTACACCTTC. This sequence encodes CASSPRQGRGYGYTF.